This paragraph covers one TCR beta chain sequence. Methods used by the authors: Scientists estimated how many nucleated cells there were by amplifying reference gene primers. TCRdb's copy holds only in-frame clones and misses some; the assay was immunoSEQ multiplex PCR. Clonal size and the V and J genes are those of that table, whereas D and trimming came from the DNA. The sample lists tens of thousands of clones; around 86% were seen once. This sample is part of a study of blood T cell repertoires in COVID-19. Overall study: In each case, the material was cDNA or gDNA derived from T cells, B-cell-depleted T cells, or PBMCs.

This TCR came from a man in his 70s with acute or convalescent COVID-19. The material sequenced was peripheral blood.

CDR3 residues: CASSLGEGIGGSYNSPLHF. The CDR3 DNA is TGTGCCAGCAGTTTAGGGGAGGGAATCGGGGGCTCCTATAATTCACCCCTCCACTTT. V gene TRBV27 combines with J gene TRBJ1-6, with D maybe TRBD1 (5 bases). The V gene's germline CDR1 is MNHEY and CDR2 SMNVEV (reference sequence). The ends were cut back, 2 bases at V and 0 bases at J, with 17 bases in the middle. The CDR3 sequence is 19 residues long.